This entry lists 5 T cell receptor beta chains sequenced from one sample in a study of cytomegalovirus exposure and HLA in healthy donors. In the PCR, 60 Vbeta and 13 Jbeta primers were used. The assay was immunoSEQ multiplex PCR, and TCRdb's table has in-frame clones only and misses some. Of 150,000 to 200,000 clones in the sample, about 83% were seen once. Sequenced: PBMCs. The receptors were gathered from a woman aged 25 to 39 in good health and CMV-seropositive.

The chain employs TRBV27 and TRBJ2-2; D perhaps matches TRBD2 (7 bases). CDR1 MNHEY and CDR2 SMNVEV come from the germline V gene (reference sequence). This CDR3 has 17 amino acids. V was shortened by 6 bases and J by 2 bases, with 19 bases between the two germline ends. CDR3 in DNA: TGTGCCAGCAGCAAACGCCCGGGGGGCTTTAACACCGGGGAGCTGTTTTTT. It encodes CASSKRPGGFNTGELFF.

V and J are TRBV6-5 and TRBJ1-1, with unresolved D. CDR1 is MNHEY, CDR2 SVGAGI, per germline. The CDR3 consists of 10 residues. Trimming stripped 7 bases from V and 4 bases from J, with 4 bases between. CDR3 DNA sequence: TGTGCCAGCACCTTCACTGAAGCTTTCTTT. This translates into CASTFTEAFF.

CDR3 DNA sequence: TGTGCCAGCAGTCCCATCGACTACGCGGGGACTGAAGCTTTCTTT. This sequence encodes CASSPIDYAGTEAFF. V usage is TRBV27 and J usage is TRBJ1-1; the D is unclear. The germline CDR1 and CDR2 sequences are MNHEY and SMNVEV (reference sequence). This CDR3 has 15 amino acids. V gave up 5 bases and J gave up 5 bases, with 18 bases separating them.

V and J are TRBV2 and TRBJ2-6; D might be TRBD2 (5 bases). Germline CDR1 reads SNHLY; CDR2 reads FYNNEI. The CDR3 totals 15 residues. Trimming left V 7 bases short and J 3 bases short, with 13 bases between. DNA of the CDR3: TGTGCCAGCAATTCGGGGATGCGTGGGGCCAACGTCCTGACTTTC. It translates to CASNSGMRGANVLTF.

The rearrangement joins TRBV5-4 to TRBJ1-1; D not certain. Germline V lookup: CDR1 SGHNT, CDR2 YYREEE (reference sequence). Trimming removed 0 bases at V and 4 bases at J, with 7 bases between. The CDR3 extends over 13 amino acids. In DNA form, the CDR3 reads TGTGCCAGCAGCTTGGGGCCGGGCACTGAAGCTTTCTTT. Residues: CASSLGPGTEAFF.